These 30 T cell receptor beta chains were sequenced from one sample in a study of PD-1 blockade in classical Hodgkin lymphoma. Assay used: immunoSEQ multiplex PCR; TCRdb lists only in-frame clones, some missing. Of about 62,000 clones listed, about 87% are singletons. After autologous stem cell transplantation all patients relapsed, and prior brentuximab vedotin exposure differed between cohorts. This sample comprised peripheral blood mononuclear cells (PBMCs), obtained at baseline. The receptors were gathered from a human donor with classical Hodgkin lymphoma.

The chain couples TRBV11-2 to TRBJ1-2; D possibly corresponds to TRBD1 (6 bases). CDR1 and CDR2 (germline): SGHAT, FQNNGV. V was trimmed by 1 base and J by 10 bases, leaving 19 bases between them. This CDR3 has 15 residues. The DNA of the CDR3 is TGTGCCAGCAGCTTAGTAGAGGGGGGGACCGGGACCTACACCTTC. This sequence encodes CASSLVEGGTGTYTF.

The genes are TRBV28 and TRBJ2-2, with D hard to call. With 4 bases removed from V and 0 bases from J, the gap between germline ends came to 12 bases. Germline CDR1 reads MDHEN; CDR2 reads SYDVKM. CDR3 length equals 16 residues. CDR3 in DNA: TGTGCCAGCAGTTCCCCACACGGAACGAACACCGGGGAGCTGTTTTTT. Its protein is CASSSPHGTNTGELFF. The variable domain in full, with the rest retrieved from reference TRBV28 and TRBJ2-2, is DVKVTQSSRYLVKRTGEKVFLECVQDMDHENMFWYRQDPGLGLRLIYFSYDVKMKEKGDIPEGYSVSREKKERFSLILESASTNQTSMYLCASSSPHGTNTGELFFGEGSRLTVL.

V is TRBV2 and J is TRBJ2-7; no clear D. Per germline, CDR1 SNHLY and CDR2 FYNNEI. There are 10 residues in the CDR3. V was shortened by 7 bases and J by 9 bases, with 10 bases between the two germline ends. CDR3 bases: TGTGCCAGCAATGCGGACGGGCAGTACTTC. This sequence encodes CASNADGQYF.

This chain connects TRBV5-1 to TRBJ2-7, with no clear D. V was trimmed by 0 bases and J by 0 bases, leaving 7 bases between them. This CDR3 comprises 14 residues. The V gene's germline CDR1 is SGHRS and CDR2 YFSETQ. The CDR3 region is CASSLVASSYEQYF. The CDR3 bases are TGCGCCAGCAGCTTGGTTGCCAGCTCCTACGAGCAGTACTTC. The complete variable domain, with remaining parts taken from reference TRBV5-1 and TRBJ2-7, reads KAGVTQTPRYLIKTRGQQVTLSCSPISGHRSVSWYQQTPGQGLQFLFEYFSETQRNKGNFPGRFSGRQFSNSRSEMNVSTLELGDSALYLCASSLVASSYEQYFGPGTRLTVT.

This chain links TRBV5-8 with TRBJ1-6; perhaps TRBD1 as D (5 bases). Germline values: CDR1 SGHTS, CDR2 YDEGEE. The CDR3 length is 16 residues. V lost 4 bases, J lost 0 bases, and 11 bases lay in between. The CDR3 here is CASSTRANSYNSPLHF. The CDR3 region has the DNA TGTGCCAGCAGCACCAGGGCTAACTCCTATAATTCACCCCTCCACTTT.

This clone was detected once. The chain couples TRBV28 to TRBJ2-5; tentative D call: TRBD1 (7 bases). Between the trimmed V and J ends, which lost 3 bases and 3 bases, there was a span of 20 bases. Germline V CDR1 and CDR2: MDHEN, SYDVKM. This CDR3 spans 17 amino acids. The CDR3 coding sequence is TGTGCCAGCAGTTTCAGGGGGGCTTCGCGAGCGGAAGAGACCCAGTACTTC. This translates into CASSFRGASRAEETQYF.

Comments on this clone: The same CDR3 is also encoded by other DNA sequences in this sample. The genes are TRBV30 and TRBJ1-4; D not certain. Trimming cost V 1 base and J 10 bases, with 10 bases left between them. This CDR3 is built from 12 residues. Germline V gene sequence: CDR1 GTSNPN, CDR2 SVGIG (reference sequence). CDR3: CAWSGAAVKLFF. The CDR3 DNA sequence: TGTGCCTGGAGTGGTGCAGCGGTAAAACTGTTTTTT.

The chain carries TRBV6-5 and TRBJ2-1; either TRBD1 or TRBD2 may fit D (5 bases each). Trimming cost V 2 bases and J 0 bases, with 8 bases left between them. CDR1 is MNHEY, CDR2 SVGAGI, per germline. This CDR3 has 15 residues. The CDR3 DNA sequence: TGTGCCAGCAGTTACGAGGGGCGCTCCTACAATGAGCAGTTCTTC. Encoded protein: CASSYEGRSYNEQFF.

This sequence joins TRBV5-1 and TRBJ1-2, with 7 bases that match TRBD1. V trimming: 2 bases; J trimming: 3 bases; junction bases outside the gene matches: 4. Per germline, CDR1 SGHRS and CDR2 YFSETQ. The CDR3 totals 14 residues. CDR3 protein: CASSLQGMDYGYTF. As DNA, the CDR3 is TGCGCCAGCAGCTTACAGGGGATGGACTATGGCTACACCTTC.

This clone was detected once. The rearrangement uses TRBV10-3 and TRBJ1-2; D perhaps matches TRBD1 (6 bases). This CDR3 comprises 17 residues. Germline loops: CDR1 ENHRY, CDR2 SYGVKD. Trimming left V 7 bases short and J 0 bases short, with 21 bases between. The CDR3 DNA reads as TGTGCCATCAACCGGGCGGCAGGGACATCCCCTAACTATGGCTACACCTTC. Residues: CAINRAAGTSPNYGYTF.

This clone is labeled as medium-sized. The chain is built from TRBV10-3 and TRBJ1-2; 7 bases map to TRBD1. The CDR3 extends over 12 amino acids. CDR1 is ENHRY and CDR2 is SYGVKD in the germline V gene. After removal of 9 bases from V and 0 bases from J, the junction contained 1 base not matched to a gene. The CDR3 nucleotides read TGTGCCATACAGGGGCCTAACTATGGCTACACCTTC. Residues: CAIQGPNYGYTF.

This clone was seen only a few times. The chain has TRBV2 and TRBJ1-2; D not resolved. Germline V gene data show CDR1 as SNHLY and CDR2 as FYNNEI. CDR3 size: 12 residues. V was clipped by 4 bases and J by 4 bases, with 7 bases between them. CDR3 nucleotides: TGTGCCAGCAGTGCTACAAGCTATGGCTACACCTTC. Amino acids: CASSATSYGYTF. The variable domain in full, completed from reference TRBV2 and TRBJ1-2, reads EPEVTQTPSHQVTQMGQEVILRCVPISNHLYFYWYRQILGQKVEFLVSFYNNEISEKSEIFDDQFSVERPDGSNFTLKIRSTKLEDSAMYFCASSATSYGYTFGSGTRLTVV.

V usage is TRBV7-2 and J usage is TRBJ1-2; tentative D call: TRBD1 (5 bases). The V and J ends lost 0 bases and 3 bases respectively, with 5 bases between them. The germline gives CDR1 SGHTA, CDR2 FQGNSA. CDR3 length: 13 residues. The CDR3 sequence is CASSLAGDYGYTF. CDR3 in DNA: TGTGCCAGCAGCTTAGCAGGGGACTATGGCTACACCTTC.

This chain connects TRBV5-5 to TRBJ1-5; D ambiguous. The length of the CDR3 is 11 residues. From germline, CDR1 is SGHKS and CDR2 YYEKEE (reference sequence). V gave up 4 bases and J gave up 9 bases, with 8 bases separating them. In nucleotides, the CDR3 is TGTGCCAGCAGCGGCCGGGGGCCCCAGCATTTT. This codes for CASSGRGPQHF.

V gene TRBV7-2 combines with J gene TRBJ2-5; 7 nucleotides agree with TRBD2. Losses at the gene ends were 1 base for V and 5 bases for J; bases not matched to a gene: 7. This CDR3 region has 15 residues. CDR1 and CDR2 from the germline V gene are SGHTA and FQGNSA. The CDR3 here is CASSLEGTGGETQYF. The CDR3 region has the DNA TGTGCCAGCAGCTTAGAGGGGACCGGGGGGGAGACCCAGTACTTC.

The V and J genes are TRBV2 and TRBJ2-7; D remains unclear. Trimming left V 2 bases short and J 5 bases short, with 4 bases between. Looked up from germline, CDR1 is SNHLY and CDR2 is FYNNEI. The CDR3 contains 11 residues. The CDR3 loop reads CASSESNEQYF. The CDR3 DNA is TGTGCCAGCAGTGAATCGAACGAGCAGTACTTC.

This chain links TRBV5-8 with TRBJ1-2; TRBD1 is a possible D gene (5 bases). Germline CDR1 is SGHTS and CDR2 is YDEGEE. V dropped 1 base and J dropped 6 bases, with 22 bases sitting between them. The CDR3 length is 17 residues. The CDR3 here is CASSLFVLLGGFDGYTF. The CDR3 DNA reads TGTGCCAGCAGCTTGTTTGTTTTATTGGGGGGGTTTGATGGCTACACCTTC.

The CDR3 is CATHRGIVTNEQFF. CDR3 sequence (DNA): TGTGCCACTCACAGGGGGATTGTAACCAATGAGCAGTTCTTC. The chain combines TRBV6-6 with TRBJ2-1; 8 nucleotides line up with TRBD1. CDR1 and CDR2 (germline): MNHNY, SVGAGI (reference sequence). Trimming at V came to 10 bases and at J to 6 bases, leaving 11 bases not matched to a gene. This CDR3 is built from 14 residues.

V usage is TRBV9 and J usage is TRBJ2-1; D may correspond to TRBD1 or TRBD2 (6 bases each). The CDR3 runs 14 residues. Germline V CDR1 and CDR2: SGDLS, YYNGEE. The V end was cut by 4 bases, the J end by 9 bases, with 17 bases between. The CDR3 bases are TGTGCCAGCAGCACCGAACCGGGGGCGGGTGAGCAGTTCTTC. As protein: CASSTEPGAGEQFF.

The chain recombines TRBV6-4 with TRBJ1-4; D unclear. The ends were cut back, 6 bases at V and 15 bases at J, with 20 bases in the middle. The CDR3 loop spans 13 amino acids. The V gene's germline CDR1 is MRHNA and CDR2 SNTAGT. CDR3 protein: CASSQEIGRVVFF. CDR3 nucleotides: TGTGCCAGCAGCCAGGAAATCGGGAGGGTAGTGTTTTTT.

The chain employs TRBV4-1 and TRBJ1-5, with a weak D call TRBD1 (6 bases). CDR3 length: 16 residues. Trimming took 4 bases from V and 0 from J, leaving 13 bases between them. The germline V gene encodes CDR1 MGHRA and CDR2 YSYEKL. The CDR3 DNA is TGCGCCAGCAGCCTAGGGGGGGGAAATAGCAATCAGCCCCAGCATTTT. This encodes CASSLGGGNSNQPQHF.

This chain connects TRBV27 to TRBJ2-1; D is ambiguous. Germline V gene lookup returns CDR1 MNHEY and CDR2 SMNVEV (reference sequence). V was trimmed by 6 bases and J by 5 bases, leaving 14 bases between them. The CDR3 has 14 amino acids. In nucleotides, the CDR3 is TGTGCCAGCAGGTATCGGCCCACCCACAATGAGCAGTTCTTC. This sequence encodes CASRYRPTHNEQFF.

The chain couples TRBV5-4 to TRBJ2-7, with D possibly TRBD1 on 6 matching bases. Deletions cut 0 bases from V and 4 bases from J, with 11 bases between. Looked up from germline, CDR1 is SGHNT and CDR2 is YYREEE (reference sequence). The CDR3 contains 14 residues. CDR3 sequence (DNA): TGTGCCAGCAGCTTGGGGGGGACAACGTACGAGCAGTACTTC. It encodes CASSLGGTTYEQYF.

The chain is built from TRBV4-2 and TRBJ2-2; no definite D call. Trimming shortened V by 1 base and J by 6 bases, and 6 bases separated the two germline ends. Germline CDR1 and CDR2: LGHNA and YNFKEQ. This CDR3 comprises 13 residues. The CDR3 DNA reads TGTGCCAGCAGCCAAGGTATCGCCGGGGAGCTGTTTTTT. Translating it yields CASSQGIAGELFF.

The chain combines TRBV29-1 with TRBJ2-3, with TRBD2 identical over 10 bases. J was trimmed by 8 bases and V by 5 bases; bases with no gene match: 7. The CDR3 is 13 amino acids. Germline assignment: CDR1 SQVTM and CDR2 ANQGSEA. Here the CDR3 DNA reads TGCAGCGTTATAGCGGGGGGAACCTCTACGCAGTATTTT. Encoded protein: CSVIAGGTSTQYF.

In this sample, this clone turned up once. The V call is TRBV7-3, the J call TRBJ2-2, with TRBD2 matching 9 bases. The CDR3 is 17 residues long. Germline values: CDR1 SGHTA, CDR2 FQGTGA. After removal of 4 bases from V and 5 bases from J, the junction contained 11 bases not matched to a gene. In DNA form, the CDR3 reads TGTGCCAGCAGCTCACCCAGACTAGCGGTTGGGACCGGGGAGCTGTTTTTT. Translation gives CASSSPRLAVGTGELFF.

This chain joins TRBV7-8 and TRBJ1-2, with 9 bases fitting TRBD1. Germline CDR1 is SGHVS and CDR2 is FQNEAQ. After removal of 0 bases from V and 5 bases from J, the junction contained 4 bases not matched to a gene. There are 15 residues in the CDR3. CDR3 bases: TGTGCCAGCAGCTTAGCCTGGGACAGGGAATATGGCTACACCTTC. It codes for CASSLAWDREYGYTF.

CDR3 bases: TGCGCCAGCAGCTTGGGGACAGGGTCCAATCAGCCCCAGCATTTT. It translates to CASSLGTGSNQPQHF. The chain is built from TRBV5-1 and TRBJ1-5, with 8 bases that match TRBD1. CDR1 is SGHRS and CDR2 is YFSETQ in the germline V gene. CDR3 size: 15 residues. J was trimmed by 3 bases and V by 0 bases; bases with no gene match: 2.

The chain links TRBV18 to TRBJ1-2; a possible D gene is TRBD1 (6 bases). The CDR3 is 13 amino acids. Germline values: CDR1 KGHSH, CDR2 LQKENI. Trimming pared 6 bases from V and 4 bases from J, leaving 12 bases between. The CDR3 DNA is TGTGCCAGCTCGCCGGACAGCCCCTATGGCTACACCTTC. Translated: CASSPDSPYGYTF.

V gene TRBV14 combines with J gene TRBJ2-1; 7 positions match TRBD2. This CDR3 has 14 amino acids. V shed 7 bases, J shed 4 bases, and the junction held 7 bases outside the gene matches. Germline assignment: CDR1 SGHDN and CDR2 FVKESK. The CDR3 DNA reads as TGTGCCAGCACCGGGGGGTTTACATACAATGAGCAGTTCTTC. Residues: CASTGGFTYNEQFF.